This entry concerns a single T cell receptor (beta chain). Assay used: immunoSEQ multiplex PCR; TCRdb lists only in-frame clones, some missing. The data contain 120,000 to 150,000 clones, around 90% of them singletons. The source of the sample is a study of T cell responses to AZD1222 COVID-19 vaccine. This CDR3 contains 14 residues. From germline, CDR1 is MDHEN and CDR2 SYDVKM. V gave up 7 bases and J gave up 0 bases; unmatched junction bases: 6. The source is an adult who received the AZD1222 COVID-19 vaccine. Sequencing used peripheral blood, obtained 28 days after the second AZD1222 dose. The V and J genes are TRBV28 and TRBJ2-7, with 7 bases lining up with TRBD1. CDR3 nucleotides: TGTGCCAGCAAGGGGGCAGGGGTCTCCTACGAGCAGTACTTC. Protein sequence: CASKGAGVSYEQYF.